This T cell receptor beta chain was recovered during a study of cytomegalovirus exposure and HLA in healthy donors. Sequencing was performed with immunoSEQ multiplex PCR; in TCRdb, only in-frame clones are kept and a portion is missing. This table has 250,000 or so clones, roughly 84% appearing once. The CDR3 is 13 amino acids. CDR1 MNHNS and CDR2 SASEGT come from the germline V gene. Trimming took 8 bases from V and 4 from J, leaving 14 bases between them. This TCR derives from a man between 18 and 29 years old in good health and CMV-seropositive. The sequenced material came from PBMCs. The genes are TRBV6-1 and TRBJ1-1; TRBD1 might be the D (6 bases). The DNA for the CDR3 is TGTGCCAGCCAAATGGGGGCGCGCACTGAAGCTTTCTTT. It encodes CASQMGARTEAFF.